The T cell receptor beta chain described here comes from a study of blood T cell repertoires in COVID-19. Looking at the study overall: The United States, Italy and Spain supplied acute and convalescent COVID-19 samples. T cells, B-cell-depleted T cells, or PBMCs provided the cDNA or gDNA that served as material.

Profiling relied on immunoSEQ multiplex PCR, and the TCRdb table lists in-frame clones only, not all of them. The top ten clones hold around 18% of a sample with roughly 96,000 clones, more than 75% of them seen once. Germline CDR1 SGHAT, CDR2 FQNNGV. V was clipped by 5 bases and J by 5 bases; unmatched bases: 12. The CDR3 length is 16 residues. The clonotype comes from an elderly man with acute or convalescent COVID-19. The gene calls are TRBV11-2 and TRBJ2-3; TRBD2 aligns across 8 bases. The sequenced material came from peripheral blood. DNA of the CDR3: TGTGCCAGCAGCCCCGGCAATGGACTAGCTCAAGATACGCAGTATTTT. Its translation: CASSPGNGLAQDTQYF.